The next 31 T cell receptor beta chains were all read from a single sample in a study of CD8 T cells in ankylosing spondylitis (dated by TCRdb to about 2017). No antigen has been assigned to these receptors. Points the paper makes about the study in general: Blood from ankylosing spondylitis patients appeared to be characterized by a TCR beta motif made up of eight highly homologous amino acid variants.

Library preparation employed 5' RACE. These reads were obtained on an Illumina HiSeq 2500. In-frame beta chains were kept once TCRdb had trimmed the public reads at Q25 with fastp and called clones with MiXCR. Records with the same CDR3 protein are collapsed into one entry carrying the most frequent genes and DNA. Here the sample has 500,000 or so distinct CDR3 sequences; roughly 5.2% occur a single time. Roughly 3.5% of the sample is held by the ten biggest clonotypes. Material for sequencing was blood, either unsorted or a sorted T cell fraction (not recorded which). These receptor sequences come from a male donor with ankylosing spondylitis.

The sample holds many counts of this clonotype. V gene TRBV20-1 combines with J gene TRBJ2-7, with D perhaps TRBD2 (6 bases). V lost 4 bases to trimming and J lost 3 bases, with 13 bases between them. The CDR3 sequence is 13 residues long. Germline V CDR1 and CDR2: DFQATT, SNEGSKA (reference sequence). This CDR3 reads CSATEDYGYEQYF. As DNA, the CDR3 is TGCAGTGCTACAGAGGACTACGGCTACGAGCAGTACTTC.

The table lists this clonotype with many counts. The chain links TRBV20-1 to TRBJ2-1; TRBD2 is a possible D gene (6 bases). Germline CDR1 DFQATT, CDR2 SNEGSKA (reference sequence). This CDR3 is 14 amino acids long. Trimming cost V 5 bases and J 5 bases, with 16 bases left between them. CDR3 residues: CSAPRDFQDNEQFF. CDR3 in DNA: TGCAGTGCTCCCCGGGACTTCCAAGACAATGAGCAGTTCTTC.

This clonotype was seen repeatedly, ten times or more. CDR3 in amino acids: CASTPGVRAYNEQFF. The CDR3 region has the DNA TGTGCCAGCACACCCGGGGTGCGCGCCTACAATGAGCAGTTCTTC. The chain joins TRBV12-3 or TRBV12-4 to TRBJ2-1; D is perhaps TRBD2 (5 bases). Trimming cost V 7 bases and J 2 bases, with 15 bases left between them. This CDR3 has 15 amino acids.

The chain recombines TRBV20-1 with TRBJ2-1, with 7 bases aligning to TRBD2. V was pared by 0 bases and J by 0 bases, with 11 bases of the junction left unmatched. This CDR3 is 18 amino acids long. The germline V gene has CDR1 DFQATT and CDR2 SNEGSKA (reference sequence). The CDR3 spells CSARDPNHSGNSYNEQFF. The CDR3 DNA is TGCAGTGCTAGAGATCCGAACCACAGCGGGAACTCCTACAATGAGCAGTTCTTC.

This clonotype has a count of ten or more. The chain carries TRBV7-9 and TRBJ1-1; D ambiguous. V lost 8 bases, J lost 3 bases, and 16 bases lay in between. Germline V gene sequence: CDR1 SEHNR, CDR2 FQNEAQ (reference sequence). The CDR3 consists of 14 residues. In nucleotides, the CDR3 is TGTGCCAGCGCCGGGCCGCATGCGGACACTGAAGCTTTCTTT. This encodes CASAGPHADTEAFF.

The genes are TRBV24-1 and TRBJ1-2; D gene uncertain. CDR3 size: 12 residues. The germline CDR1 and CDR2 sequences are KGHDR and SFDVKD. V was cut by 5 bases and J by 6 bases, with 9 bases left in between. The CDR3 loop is CATSATADGYTF. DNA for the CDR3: TGTGCCACCAGTGCTACTGCCGATGGCTACACCTTC.

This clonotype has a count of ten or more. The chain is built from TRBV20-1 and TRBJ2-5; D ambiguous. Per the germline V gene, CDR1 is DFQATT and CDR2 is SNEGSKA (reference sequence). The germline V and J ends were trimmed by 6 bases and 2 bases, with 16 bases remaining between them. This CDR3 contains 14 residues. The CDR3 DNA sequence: TGCAGTGCCCTATCTCGCGGAGCACAAGAGACCCAGTACTTC. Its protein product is CSALSRGAQETQYF.

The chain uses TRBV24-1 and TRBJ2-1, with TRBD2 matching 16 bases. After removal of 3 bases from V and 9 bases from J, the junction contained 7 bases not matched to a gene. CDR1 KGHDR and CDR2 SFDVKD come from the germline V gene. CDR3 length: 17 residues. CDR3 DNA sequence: TGTGCCACCAGTGATCTAGGGACTAGCGGGGGGGAAGTTGAGCAGTTCTTC. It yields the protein CATSDLGTSGGEVEQFF.

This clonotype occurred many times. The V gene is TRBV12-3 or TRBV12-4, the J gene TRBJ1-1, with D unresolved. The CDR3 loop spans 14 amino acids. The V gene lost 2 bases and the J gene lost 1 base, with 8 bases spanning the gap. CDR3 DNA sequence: TGTGCCAGCAGTTTATCGGCGGGGAACACTGAAGCTTTCTTT. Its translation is CASSLSAGNTEAFF.

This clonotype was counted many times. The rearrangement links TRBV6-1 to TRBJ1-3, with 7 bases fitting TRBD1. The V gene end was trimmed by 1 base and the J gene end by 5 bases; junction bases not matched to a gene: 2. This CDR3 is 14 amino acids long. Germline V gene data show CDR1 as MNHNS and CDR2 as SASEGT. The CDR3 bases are TGTGCCAGCAGTGAAGGAGGGGGCAGAAACACCATATATTTT. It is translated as CASSEGGGRNTIYF.

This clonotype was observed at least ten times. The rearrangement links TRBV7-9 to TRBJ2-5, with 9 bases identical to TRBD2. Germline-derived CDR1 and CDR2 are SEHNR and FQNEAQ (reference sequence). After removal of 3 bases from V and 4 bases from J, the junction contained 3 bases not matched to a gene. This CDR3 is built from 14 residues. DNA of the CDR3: TGTGCCAGCAGCTTTAAACTAGCGGGAGAGACCCAGTACTTC. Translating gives CASSFKLAGETQYF.

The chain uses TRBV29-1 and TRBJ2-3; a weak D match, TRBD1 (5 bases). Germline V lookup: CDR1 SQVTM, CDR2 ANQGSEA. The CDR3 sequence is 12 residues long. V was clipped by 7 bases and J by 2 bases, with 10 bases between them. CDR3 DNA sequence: TGCAGCGAGCAGGGTCCCACAGATACGCAGTATTTT. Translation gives CSEQGPTDTQYF.

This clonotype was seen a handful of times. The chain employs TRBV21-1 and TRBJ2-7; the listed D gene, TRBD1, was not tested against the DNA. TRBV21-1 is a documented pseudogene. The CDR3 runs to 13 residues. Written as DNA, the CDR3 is TGTGCCAGCAGCTCACCCCTTCCAGGGTGGCGGTACTTC. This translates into CASSSPLPGWRYF.

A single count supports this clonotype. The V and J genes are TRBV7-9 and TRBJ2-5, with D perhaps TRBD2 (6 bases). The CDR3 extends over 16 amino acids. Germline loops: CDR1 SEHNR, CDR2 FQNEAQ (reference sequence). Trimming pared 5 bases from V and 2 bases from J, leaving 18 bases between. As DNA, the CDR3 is TGTGCCAGCAGCCCCGCCGAGGGAGGACCTCAAGAGACCCAGTACTTC. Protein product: CASSPAEGGPQETQYF.

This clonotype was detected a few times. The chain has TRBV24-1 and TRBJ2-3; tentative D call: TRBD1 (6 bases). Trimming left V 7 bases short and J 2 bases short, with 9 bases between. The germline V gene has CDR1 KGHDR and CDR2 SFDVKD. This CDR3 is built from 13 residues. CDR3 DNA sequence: TGTGCCACCAGAACAGGGAACACAGATACGCAGTATTTT. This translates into CATRTGNTDTQYF.

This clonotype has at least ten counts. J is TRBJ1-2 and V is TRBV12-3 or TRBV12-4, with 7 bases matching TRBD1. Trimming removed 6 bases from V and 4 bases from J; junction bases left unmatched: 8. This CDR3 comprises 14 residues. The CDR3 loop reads CASSQRDRPYGYTF. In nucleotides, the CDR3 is TGTGCCAGCAGCCAACGGGACAGACCCTATGGCTACACCTTC.

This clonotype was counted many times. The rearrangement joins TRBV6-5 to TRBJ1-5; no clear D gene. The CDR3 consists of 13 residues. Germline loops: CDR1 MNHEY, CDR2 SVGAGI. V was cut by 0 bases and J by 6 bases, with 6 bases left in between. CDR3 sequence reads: CASSYSLSQPQHF. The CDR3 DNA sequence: TGTGCCAGCAGTTACTCCCTCAGTCAGCCCCAGCATTTT.

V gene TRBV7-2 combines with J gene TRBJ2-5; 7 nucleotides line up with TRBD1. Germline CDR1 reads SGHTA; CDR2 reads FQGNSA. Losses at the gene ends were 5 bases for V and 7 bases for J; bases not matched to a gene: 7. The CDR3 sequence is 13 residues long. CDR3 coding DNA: TGTGCCAGCAGCCGGGACAGACGAGGGACCCAGTACTTC. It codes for CASSRDRRGTQYF.

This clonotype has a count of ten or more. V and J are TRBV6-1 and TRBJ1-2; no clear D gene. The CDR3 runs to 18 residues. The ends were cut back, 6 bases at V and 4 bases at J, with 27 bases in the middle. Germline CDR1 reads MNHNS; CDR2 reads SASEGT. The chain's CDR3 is CASRLTLRSGPLGYGYTF. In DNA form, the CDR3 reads TGTGCCAGCAGACTTACGCTTCGATCGGGCCCTCTAGGCTATGGCTACACCTTC.

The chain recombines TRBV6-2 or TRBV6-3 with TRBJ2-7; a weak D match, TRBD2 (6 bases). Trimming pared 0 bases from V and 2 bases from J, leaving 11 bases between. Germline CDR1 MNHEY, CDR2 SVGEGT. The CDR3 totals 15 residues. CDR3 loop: CASSYSLAPTYEQYF. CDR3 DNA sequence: TGTGCCAGCAGTTACTCTCTAGCGCCGACCTACGAGCAGTACTTC.

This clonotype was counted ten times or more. CDR3 nucleotides: TGCGCCAGCAGCGCTTCTAGCGGGAACACCGGGGAGCTGTTTTTT. Amino acids: CASSASSGNTGELFF. The V call is TRBV5-1, the J call TRBJ2-2; TRBD2 matches 7 bases. The CDR3 contains 15 residues. Trimming took 4 bases from V and 1 from J; bases not matched to a gene: 4. In germline, CDR1 is SGHRS, CDR2 YFSETQ.

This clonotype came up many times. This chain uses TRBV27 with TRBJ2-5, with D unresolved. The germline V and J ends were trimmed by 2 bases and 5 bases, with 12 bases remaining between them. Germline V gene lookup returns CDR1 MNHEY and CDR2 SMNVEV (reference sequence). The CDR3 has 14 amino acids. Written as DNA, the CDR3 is TGTGCCAGCAGTTTAGGGCCGAACGGGGAGACCCAGTACTTC. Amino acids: CASSLGPNGETQYF.

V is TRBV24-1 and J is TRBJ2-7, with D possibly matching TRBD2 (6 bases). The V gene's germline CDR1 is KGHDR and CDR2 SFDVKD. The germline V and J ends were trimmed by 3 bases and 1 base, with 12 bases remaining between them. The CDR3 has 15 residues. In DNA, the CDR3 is TGTGCCACCAGTGATAGGAGGGGTCGATCCTACGAGCAGTACTTC. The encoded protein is CATSDRRGRSYEQYF.

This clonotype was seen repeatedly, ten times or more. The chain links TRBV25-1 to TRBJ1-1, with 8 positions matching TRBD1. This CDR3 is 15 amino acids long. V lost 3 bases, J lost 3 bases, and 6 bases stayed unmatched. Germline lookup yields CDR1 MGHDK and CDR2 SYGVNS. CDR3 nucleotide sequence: TGTGCCAGCAGTGACCCGGGACAGGCCCACACTGAAGCTTTCTTT. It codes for CASSDPGQAHTEAFF.

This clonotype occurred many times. The CDR3 spells CASSQVWQAGYTF. In nucleotides, the CDR3 is TGCGCCAGCAGCCAAGTGTGGCAGGCCGGCTACACCTTC. V and J are TRBV4-1 and TRBJ1-2; no reliable D call. Trimming left V 1 base short and J 8 bases short, with 11 bases between. This CDR3 comprises 13 residues. CDR1 is MGHRA, CDR2 YSYEKL, per germline.

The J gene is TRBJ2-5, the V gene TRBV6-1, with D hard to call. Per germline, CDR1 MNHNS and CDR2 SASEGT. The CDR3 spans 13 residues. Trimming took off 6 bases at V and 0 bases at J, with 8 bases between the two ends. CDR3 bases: TGTGCCAGCAGCCGGCGGAACCAAGAGACCCAGTACTTC. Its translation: CASSRRNQETQYF.

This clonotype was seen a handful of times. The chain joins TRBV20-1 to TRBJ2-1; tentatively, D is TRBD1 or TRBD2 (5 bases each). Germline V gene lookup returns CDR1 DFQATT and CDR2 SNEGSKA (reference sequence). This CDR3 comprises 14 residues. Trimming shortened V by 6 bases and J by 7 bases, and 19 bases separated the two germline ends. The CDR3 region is CSAFGQVWGNEQFF. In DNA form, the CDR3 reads TGCAGTGCGTTCGGTCAGGTCTGGGGGAATGAGCAGTTCTTC.

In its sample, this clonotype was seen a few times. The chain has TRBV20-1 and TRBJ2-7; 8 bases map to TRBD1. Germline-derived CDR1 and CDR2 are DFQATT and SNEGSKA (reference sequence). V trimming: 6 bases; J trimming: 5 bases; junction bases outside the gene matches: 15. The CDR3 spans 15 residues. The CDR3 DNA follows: TGCAGTGCCATAGTGGGGAGACAGGGGTTTAACGAGCAGTACTTC. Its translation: CSAIVGRQGFNEQYF.

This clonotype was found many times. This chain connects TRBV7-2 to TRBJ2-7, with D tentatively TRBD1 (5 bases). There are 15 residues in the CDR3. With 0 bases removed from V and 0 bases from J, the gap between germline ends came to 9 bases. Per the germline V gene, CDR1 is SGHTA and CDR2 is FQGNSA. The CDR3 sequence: CASSLARASSYEQYF. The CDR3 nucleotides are TGTGCCAGCAGCTTAGCCAGGGCGAGCTCCTACGAGCAGTACTTC.

CDR3: CASSQGQSPLTPLHF. The DNA for the CDR3 is TGCGCCAGCAGCCAAGGCCAGTCCCCGTTAACCCCCCTCCACTTT. The chain couples TRBV4-3 to TRBJ1-6; D remains unclear. Trimming removed 1 base from V and 13 bases from J, with 17 bases in between. Germline lookup yields CDR1 LGHNA and CDR2 YSLEER. The length of the CDR3 is 15 residues.

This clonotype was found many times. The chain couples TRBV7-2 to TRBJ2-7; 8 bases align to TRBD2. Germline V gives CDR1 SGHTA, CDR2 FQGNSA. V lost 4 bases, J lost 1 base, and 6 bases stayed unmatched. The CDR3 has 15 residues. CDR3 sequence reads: CASSSSGTRSYEQYF. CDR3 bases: TGTGCCAGCAGCTCGTCCGGGACTAGGTCCTACGAGCAGTACTTC.